This T cell receptor (beta chain) was captured by sequencing in a study of blood T cell repertoires in COVID-19. Sequencing was performed with immunoSEQ multiplex PCR; in TCRdb, only in-frame clones are kept and a portion is missing. The sample includes approximately 360,000 clones, around 90% of them seen just once. Germline values: CDR1 SGHAT, CDR2 FQNNGV. The CDR3 is made up of 15 amino acids. Trimming took off 0 bases at V and 4 bases at J, with 10 bases between the two ends. The sequencing sample was made of peripheral blood. The chain employs TRBV11-2 and TRBJ1-3; possibly TRBD1 for D (6 bases). The source of this sequence is a man between 18 and 35 years old with active or convalescent COVID-19. CDR3 region: CASSLDYQGGNTIYF. CDR3 nucleotide sequence: TGTGCCAGCAGCTTAGACTACCAGGGGGGAAACACCATATATTTT. Combining the CDR3 with reference TRBV11-2 and TRBJ1-3 gives the whole variable domain EAGVAQSPRYKIIEKRQSVAFWCNPISGHATLYWYQQILGQGPKLLIQFQNNGVVDDSQLPKDRFSAERLKGVDSTLKIQPAKLEDSAVYLCASSLDYQGGNTIYFGEGSWLTVV.